These 21 T cell receptor beta chains came from one sample sequenced in a study of cytomegalovirus exposure and HLA in healthy donors. The PCR made use of 60 Vbeta and 13 Jbeta primers. This table comes from immunoSEQ multiplex PCR, and its TCRdb copy is limited to in-frame clones, with some not included. Of over 130,000 clones detected, about 64% appear once; the ten largest clones hold 5.5% to 9%. Material for sequencing was PBMCs. The receptors stem from a woman aged 55-75 years in good health and CMV-seropositive.

CDR3 coding DNA: TGTGCCAGCAGCGTACGTGACACCGGGGAGCTGTTTTTT. Translation gives CASSVRDTGELFF. V is TRBV9 and J is TRBJ2-2; D is ambiguous. Germline V lookup: CDR1 SGDLS, CDR2 YYNGEE. Trimming left V 1 base short and J 3 bases short, with 4 bases between. This CDR3 is built from 13 residues.

This chain joins TRBV7-2 and TRBJ2-7; D unresolved. The CDR3 is made up of 17 amino acids. Germline CDR1 and CDR2: SGHTA and FQGNSA. V dropped 4 bases and J dropped 4 bases, with 23 bases sitting between them. This CDR3 is CASSSQPGRQPVYEQYF. DNA for the CDR3: TGTGCCAGCAGCTCCCAGCCGGGTCGGCAGCCGGTTTACGAGCAGTACTTC.

The rearrangement uses TRBV7-8 and TRBJ1-2, with D possibly being TRBD1 (5 bases). Trimming cost V 5 bases and J 7 bases, with 23 bases left between them. CDR3 size: 16 residues. Germline lookup yields CDR1 SGHVS and CDR2 FQNEAQ. The CDR3 spells CASSPLGGTTGSGYTF. The CDR3 region has the DNA TGTGCCAGCAGCCCATTAGGAGGGACCACGGGAAGTGGCTACACCTTC.

The V gene is TRBV6-6, the J gene TRBJ2-7; 7 positions match TRBD2. V shed 7 bases, J shed 3 bases, and the junction held 9 bases outside the gene matches. Germline V CDR1 and CDR2: MNHNY, SVGAGI (reference sequence). The CDR3 is 14 amino acids. The CDR3 loop is CASTSGTTHYEQYF. CDR3 nucleotide sequence: TGTGCCAGCACCTCCGGGACTACCCACTACGAGCAGTACTTC.

This sequence joins TRBV5-1 and TRBJ2-5, with no clear D. The end of the DNA aligns better with TRBJ2-7, so the J call may be wrong. CDR1 and CDR2 from the germline V gene are SGHRS and YFSETQ. This CDR3 contains 14 residues. The CDR3 is CASSLGPLDYEQYF. Written as DNA, the CDR3 is TGCGCCAGCAGCTTAGGTCCGCTAGACTACGAGCAGTACTTC.

This chain uses TRBV18 with TRBJ2-5; 7 nucleotides match TRBD1. The J segment lost 5 bases and the V segment lost 3 bases, leaving 9 bases of the junction unmatched. The length of the CDR3 is 15 residues. Per the germline V gene, CDR1 is KGHSH and CDR2 is LQKENI. Written as DNA, the CDR3 is TGTGCCAGCTCACCGATGACAGGGCAAGGGGAGACCCAGTACTTC. Translating gives CASSPMTGQGETQYF.

J is TRBJ1-2 and V is TRBV28; the D gene is possibly TRBD1 (5 bases). The V gene lost 6 bases and the J gene lost 2 bases, with 13 bases spanning the gap. Per germline, CDR1 MDHEN and CDR2 SYDVKM. The CDR3 length is 14 residues. This chain's CDR3 is CASSPPAGNYGYTF. The CDR3 nucleotides read TGTGCCAGCAGCCCTCCCGCAGGGAACTATGGCTACACCTTC.

The chain has TRBV7-9 and TRBJ2-1, with 10 bases identical to TRBD2. V was clipped by 5 bases and J by 4 bases; unmatched bases: 8. This CDR3 is 16 amino acids long. From germline, CDR1 is SEHNR and CDR2 FQNEAQ (reference sequence). The DNA for the CDR3 is TGTGCCAGCAGCCCAATTCTAGCGGGAGAATACAATGAGCAGTTCTTC. It yields the protein CASSPILAGEYNEQFF.

This clone was detected once. The chain has TRBV5-1 and TRBJ1-1, with TRBD1 identical over 11 bases. CDR1 is SGHRS and CDR2 is YFSETQ in the germline V gene. Trimming cost V 4 bases and J 7 bases; bases outside gene matches: 6. The CDR3 is 14 amino acids. CDR3 in amino acids: CASSQGQGESEAFF. CDR3 coding DNA: TGCGCCAGCAGCCAGGGACAGGGGGAGAGTGAAGCTTTCTTT.

The chain couples TRBV9 to TRBJ1-6; 9 nucleotides match TRBD1. Losses at the gene ends were 2 bases for V and 9 bases for J; bases not matched to a gene: 6. The germline V gene encodes CDR1 SGDLS and CDR2 YYNGEE. This CDR3 spans 15 amino acids. The CDR3 protein is CASSVSGTGTSPLHF. The DNA for the CDR3 is TGTGCCAGCAGCGTTTCTGGGACAGGGACTTCACCCCTCCACTTT.

V usage is TRBV28 and J usage is TRBJ2-6; possibly TRBD2 for D (6 bases). Per the germline V gene, CDR1 is MDHEN and CDR2 is SYDVKM. The V gene lost 9 bases and the J gene lost 0 bases, with 21 bases spanning the gap. This CDR3 comprises 18 residues. CDR3 region: CASSPLFGSDSGANVLTF. DNA for the CDR3: TGTGCCAGTAGTCCCCTATTCGGGAGTGACTCTGGGGCCAACGTCCTGACTTTC.

The gene calls are TRBV27 and TRBJ2-7, with 10 bases fitting TRBD1. The CDR3 consists of 14 residues. Germline-derived CDR1 and CDR2 are MNHEY and SMNVEV (reference sequence). The J segment lost 4 bases and the V segment lost 3 bases, leaving 3 bases of the junction unmatched. The CDR3 DNA reads TGTGCCAGCAGTTTGGGACAGGGGACTTACGAGCAGTACTTC. Translation: CASSLGQGTYEQYF.

This clone occurred a few times. The chain carries TRBV5-6 and TRBJ2-1; 10 bases are a match to TRBD2. After removal of 3 bases from V and 5 bases from J, the junction contained 5 bases not matched to a gene. Germline V gene data show CDR1 as SGHDT and CDR2 as YYEEEE. The CDR3 runs 15 residues. The CDR3 reads CASSSSGRADNEQFF. In DNA, the CDR3 is TGTGCCAGCAGCTCTAGCGGGAGAGCCGACAATGAGCAGTTCTTC.

The chain carries TRBV9 and TRBJ2-1, with a possible D match to TRBD2 (6 bases). The CDR3 has 14 residues. Trimming cost V 5 bases and J 8 bases, with 17 bases left between them. CDR1 and CDR2 from the germline V gene are SGDLS and YYNGEE. The CDR3 DNA is TGTGCCAGCAGTGGTTCGGGAGAAGTCCATGAGCAGTTCTTC. This encodes CASSGSGEVHEQFF. Full variable domain (missing parts from reference TRBV9 and TRBJ2-1): DSGVTQTPKHLITATGQRVTLRCSPRSGDLSVYWYQQSLDQGLQFLIQYYNGEERAKGNILERFSAQQFPDLHSELNLSSLELGDSALYFCASSGSGEVHEQFFGPGTRLTVL.

This clone occurred a few times. The chain is built from TRBV14 and TRBJ1-1; D unresolved. V shed 1 base and J shed 4 bases, with 13 bases lying between them. CDR3 length: 15 residues. The V gene's germline CDR1 is SGHDN and CDR2 FVKESK. The CDR3 loop is CASSQGTADSTEAFF. DNA of the CDR3: TGTGCCAGCAGCCAAGGTACGGCGGATAGCACTGAAGCTTTCTTT.

This chain connects TRBV2 to TRBJ2-2, with 8 bases aligning to TRBD2. Per the germline V gene, CDR1 is SNHLY and CDR2 is FYNNEI. V lost 3 bases to trimming and J lost 2 bases; unmatched junction nucleotides: 2. This CDR3 comprises 15 residues. CDR3 nucleotides: TGTGCCAGCAGTGACAGCGGGAGAAACACCGGGGAGCTGTTTTTT. It codes for CASSDSGRNTGELFF.

The chain recombines TRBV28 with TRBJ2-1, with a weak D call TRBD1 (6 bases). The germline CDR1 and CDR2 sequences are MDHEN and SYDVKM. Trimming stripped 2 bases from V and 2 bases from J, with 13 bases between. The CDR3 covers 16 residues. This chain's CDR3 is CASSLAGVPPYNEQFF. The CDR3 DNA is TGTGCCAGCAGTTTAGCAGGGGTCCCCCCCTACAATGAGCAGTTCTTC.

This clone was observed many times. Other DNA sequences of this sample code for an identical CDR3. The chain is built from TRBV6-5 and TRBJ2-7, with D tentatively TRBD1 (6 bases). From germline, CDR1 is MNHEY and CDR2 SVGAGI. The V gene lost 10 bases and the J gene lost 0 bases, with 10 bases spanning the gap. The CDR3 is 12 amino acids. The CDR3 DNA follows: TGTGCCACCACAGGGCTCTCCTACGAGCAGTACTTC. The encoded protein is CATTGLSYEQYF.

This clone came up once. The chain couples TRBV13 to TRBJ2-7, with 8 nucleotides matching TRBD1. Trimming took 5 bases from V and 1 from J; bases not matched to a gene: 10. Germline values: CDR1 PRHDT, CDR2 FYEKMQ (reference sequence). This CDR3 has 16 amino acids. The CDR3 DNA reads TGTGCCAGCAGCGAGAAGGACAGGGAGGATTCCTACGAGCAGTACTTC. It is translated as CASSEKDREDSYEQYF.

This rearrangement joins TRBV7-8 to TRBJ2-7, with 8 bases fitting TRBD1. Looked up from germline, CDR1 is SGHVS and CDR2 is FQNEAQ. This CDR3 comprises 14 residues. After removal of 0 bases from V and 2 bases from J, the junction contained 0 bases not matched to a gene. The CDR3 loop is CASSLAGQAYEQYF. CDR3 nucleotides: TGTGCCAGCAGCTTAGCGGGACAGGCCTACGAGCAGTACTTC.

The J gene is TRBJ1-1, the V gene TRBV6-5, with 7 positions matching TRBD1. CDR1 is MNHEY, CDR2 SVGAGI, per germline. Trimming took 5 bases from V and 1 from J; bases not matched to a gene: 7. The CDR3 consists of 15 residues. The DNA for the CDR3 is TGTGCCAGCAGTAAATCGGGACAGCGGAACACTGAAGCTTTCTTT. Its translation is CASSKSGQRNTEAFF.